One and the same sample provided the 22 T cell receptor beta chains below, sequenced in a study of shared clonotypes between healthy human individuals. TCRdb's copy holds only in-frame clones and misses some; the assay was immunoSEQ multiplex PCR. Among 1.6 million or so clones, approximately 98.5% were seen once, and the ten largest hold 0.36%. Sequenced: naive CD4+ T cells sorted from blood. Subset reported: CD45RA+ positively selected. These receptors all stem from a man aged 30-40 years in good health.

The chain is built from TRBV27 and TRBJ2-3, with 9 bases lining up with TRBD2. The junction had 4 bases not matched to a gene; V was cut back by 3 bases and J by 3 bases. The CDR3 totals 15 residues. CDR1 and CDR2 from the germline V gene are MNHEY and SMNVEV (reference sequence). The CDR3 region is CASSFSGRETDTQYF. In DNA, the CDR3 is TGTGCCAGCAGTTTTAGCGGGAGAGAAACAGATACGCAGTATTTT.

The rearrangement uses TRBV7-9 and TRBJ1-4; D unresolved. Germline-derived CDR1 and CDR2 are SEHNR and FQNEAQ (reference sequence). Trimming pared 1 base from V and 0 bases from J, leaving 6 bases between. The CDR3 is made up of 15 amino acids. CDR3 bases: TGTGCCAGCAGCTTAGGCTTCTCAACTAATGAAAAACTGTTTTTT. Translated, it gives CASSLGFSTNEKLFF.

On this clone itself: This sample includes further DNA sequences coding for the same CDR3. V and J are TRBV5-1 and TRBJ2-5, with D perhaps TRBD1 or TRBD2 (6 bases each). The CDR3 loop spans 14 amino acids. Between the trimmed V and J ends, which lost 1 base and 5 bases, there was a span of 12 bases. Germline lookup yields CDR1 SGHRS and CDR2 YFSETQ. CDR3 in DNA: TGCGCCAGCAGCTTGATGGGGGGCGGGGAGACCCAGTACTTC. This codes for CASSLMGGGETQYF.

The chain combines TRBV11-2 with TRBJ2-7; D is ambiguous. Per the germline V gene, CDR1 is SGHAT and CDR2 is FQNNGV. This CDR3 contains 17 residues. Trimming stripped 6 bases from V and 5 bases from J, with 26 bases between. The CDR3 spells CASRTPFPRLSNHEQYF. CDR3 nucleotide sequence: TGTGCCAGCAGAACGCCCTTTCCGCGCCTCTCGAACCACGAGCAGTACTTC.

The V and J genes are TRBV28 and TRBJ2-1; perhaps TRBD1 as D (5 bases). The germline gives CDR1 MDHEN, CDR2 SYDVKM. With 3 bases removed from V and 8 bases from J, the gap between germline ends came to 17 bases. This CDR3 region has 15 residues. The CDR3 loop reads CASSLIGHLPDEQFF. The CDR3 DNA is TGTGCCAGCAGTTTGATCGGACACCTACCGGATGAGCAGTTCTTC.

This chain connects TRBV18 to TRBJ2-5, with 7 bases that match TRBD2. In germline, CDR1 is KGHSH, CDR2 LQKENI. V shed 3 bases and J 4 bases; nucleotides not matched to a gene: 8. There are 15 residues in the CDR3. The CDR3 sequence is CASSPERAGRETQYF. CDR3 DNA: TGTGCCAGCTCACCCGAACGAGCGGGACGAGAGACCCAGTACTTC.

This chain links TRBV10-1 with TRBJ2-3; 15 nucleotides line up with TRBD2. This CDR3 is built from 22 residues. Per germline, CDR1 WNHNN and CDR2 SYGVQD (reference sequence). With 3 bases clipped from V and 3 bases from J, the junction kept 19 bases outside the gene matches. DNA of the CDR3: TGCGCCAGCAGTGAAAGTAACCTCAAATCCGGACTAGCGGGAGGGCGTACAGATACGCAGTATTTT. It encodes CASSESNLKSGLAGGRTDTQYF.

The CDR3 region is CASSGPTGKRNEQFF. In DNA form, the CDR3 reads TGTGCCAGCAGTGGTCCTACCGGAAAGCGGAATGAGCAGTTCTTC. This chain connects TRBV6-1 to TRBJ2-1; possibly TRBD2 for D (5 bases). Trimming took 4 bases from V and 7 from J, leaving 17 bases between them. Germline CDR1 MNHNS, CDR2 SASEGT. The CDR3 covers 15 residues.

The chain uses TRBV28 and TRBJ2-2; D unresolved. V gave up 7 bases and J gave up 4 bases, with 7 bases separating them. This CDR3 has 12 residues. CDR1 and CDR2 from the germline V gene are MDHEN and SYDVKM. For the CDR3, the DNA is TGTGCCAGCATGCTGCCCACCGGGGAGCTGTTTTTT. Residues: CASMLPTGELFF.

This clone was seen just once. The CDR3 loop is CASSLAGRGLGETQYF. DNA of the CDR3: TGTGCCAGCAGCTTAGCAGGCAGGGGGCTTGGAGAGACCCAGTACTTC. The chain recombines TRBV7-2 with TRBJ2-5; 8 positions match TRBD1. The CDR3 runs 16 residues. After removal of 0 bases from V and 4 bases from J, the junction contained 7 bases not matched to a gene. The germline V gene encodes CDR1 SGHTA and CDR2 FQGNSA.

This chain links TRBV29-1 with TRBJ1-5; no clear D gene. Germline loops: CDR1 SQVTM, CDR2 ANQGSEA. V was trimmed by 4 bases and J by 2 bases, leaving 9 bases between them. The CDR3 sequence is 13 residues long. The CDR3: CSVASSRNQPQHF. CDR3 sequence (DNA): TGCAGCGTTGCCAGCAGTCGCAATCAGCCCCAGCATTTT.

The V call is TRBV27, the J call TRBJ1-2; 7 nucleotides match TRBD1. The CDR3 spans 15 residues. Germline CDR1 reads MNHEY; CDR2 reads SMNVEV (reference sequence). V dropped 4 bases and J dropped 4; count of bases not matched to a gene: 9. DNA of the CDR3: TGTGCCAGCAGTTCCCCTGCGACAGGGCGCTATGGCTACACCTTC. This encodes CASSSPATGRYGYTF.

In regard to this clone: The same CDR3 also results from other DNA sequences found in this sample. The V call is TRBV5-1, the J call TRBJ2-1; TRBD2 matches at 14 bases. The CDR3 extends over 16 amino acids. Germline trimming cut 0 bases from V and 7 bases from J; bases unmatched to any gene: 3. Germline V lookup: CDR1 SGHRS, CDR2 YFSETQ. In DNA form, the CDR3 reads TGCGCCAGCAGCTTGGGACTAGCGGGAGGGAATAATGAGCAGTTCTTC. Amino acid sequence: CASSLGLAGGNNEQFF.

This rearrangement joins TRBV7-9 to TRBJ2-2, with a tentative D call TRBD1 (5 bases). The CDR3 spans 15 residues. Trimming cost V 5 bases and J 4 bases, with 14 bases left between them. Germline CDR1 and CDR2: SEHNR and FQNEAQ (reference sequence). DNA for the CDR3: TGTGCCAGCAGCACGGCAGGGCTGAGCACCGGGGAGCTGTTTTTT. Translating it yields CASSTAGLSTGELFF.

The V and J genes are TRBV4-3 and TRBJ1-5; D is unresolved. Trimming shortened V by 9 bases and J by 5 bases, and 11 bases separated the two germline ends. CDR1 LGHNA and CDR2 YSLEER come from the germline V gene. The CDR3 runs 12 residues. CDR3 nucleotide sequence: TGCGCCAGATTAAGGAAGGATCAGCCCCAGCATTTT. This gives the protein CARLRKDQPQHF.

Note on this clone: The sample contains more than one DNA sequence encoding this CDR3. The CDR3 region is CASSFGAYEQYF. Here the CDR3 DNA reads TGTGCCAGCAGTTTTGGCGCCTACGAGCAGTACTTC. The rearrangement links TRBV28 to TRBJ2-7; D call uncertain. V gave up 3 bases and J gave up 2 bases, with 5 bases separating them. CDR1 is MDHEN, CDR2 SYDVKM, per germline. This CDR3 is 12 amino acids long. The entire variable domain, with the rest obtained from reference TRBV28 and TRBJ2-7, is as follows: DVKVTQSSRYLVKRTGEKVFLECVQDMDHENMFWYRQDPGLGLRLIYFSYDVKMKEKGDIPEGYSVSREKKERFSLILESASTNQTSMYLCASSFGAYEQYFGPGTRLTVT.

This clone was seen once. The V call is TRBV2, the J call TRBJ2-3; D remains unclear. Between the trimmed V and J ends, which lost 3 bases and 1 base, there was a span of 8 bases. The CDR3 totals 14 residues. CDR1 is SNHLY, CDR2 FYNNEI, per germline. CDR3 amino acids: CASSEVRGTDTQYF. The CDR3 coding sequence is TGTGCCAGCAGTGAGGTTAGGGGCACAGATACGCAGTATTTT.

Concerning this clone: This specimen includes other DNA sequences encoding the same CDR3. The genes are TRBV7-2 and TRBJ2-7, with TRBD2 matching over 14 bases. The CDR3 consists of 14 residues. Germline V gene lookup returns CDR1 SGHTA and CDR2 FQGNSA. V shed 4 bases and J 7 bases; nucleotides not matched to a gene: 3. In DNA, the CDR3 is TGTGCCAGCAGCTCGGGACTAGCGGGAGTGGAGCAGTACTTC. Translation: CASSSGLAGVEQYF.

In DNA, the CDR3 is TGTGCCAGCAGCAGAAGAGATTACTACGAGCAGTACTTC. This encodes CASSRRDYYEQYF. The chain couples TRBV7-2 to TRBJ2-7; no clear D. CDR1 SGHTA and CDR2 FQGNSA come from the germline V gene. Deletions cut 5 bases from V and 3 bases from J, with 11 bases between. There are 13 residues in the CDR3.

This clone showed up just once. The V gene is TRBV5-3, the J gene TRBJ2-1; D uncertain. TRBV5-3 is treated as an ORF (open reading frame) with a function not yet certain. Trimming shortened V by 0 bases and J by 3 bases, and 10 bases separated the two germline ends. This CDR3 contains 15 residues. CDR3 residues: CARSLAGKSYNEQFF. The CDR3 nucleotides are TGTGCCAGAAGCTTGGCGGGTAAAAGCTACAATGAGCAGTTCTTC.

The rearrangement uses TRBV29-1 and TRBJ2-1, with D unclear. The germline V gene has CDR1 SQVTM and CDR2 ANQGSEA. This CDR3 has 12 amino acids. The germline V and J ends were trimmed by 7 bases and 3 bases, with 10 bases remaining between them. The CDR3 reads CSGGSDYNEQFF. Written as DNA, the CDR3 is TGCAGCGGTGGTTCCGACTACAATGAGCAGTTCTTC.

This clone was seen a single time. The V and J genes are TRBV2 and TRBJ2-1; 11 nucleotides align to TRBD2. CDR3 size: 15 residues. V shed 8 bases and J 1 base; nucleotides not matched to a gene: 4. Germline V CDR1 and CDR2: SNHLY, FYNNEI. CDR3 sequence: CASRRLAGSYNEQFF. As DNA, the CDR3 is TGTGCCAGCCGTCGACTAGCGGGGTCCTACAATGAGCAGTTCTTC.